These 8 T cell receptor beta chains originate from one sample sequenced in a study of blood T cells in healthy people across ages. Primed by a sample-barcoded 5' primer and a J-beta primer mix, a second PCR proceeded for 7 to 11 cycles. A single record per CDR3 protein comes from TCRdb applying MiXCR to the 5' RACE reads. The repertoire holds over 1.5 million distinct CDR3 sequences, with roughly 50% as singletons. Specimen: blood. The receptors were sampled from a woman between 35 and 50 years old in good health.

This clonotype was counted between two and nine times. DNA for the CDR3: TGTGCCAGCAGCCCCAGACTAGCGGGGGTTTCCTACGAGCAGTACTTC. Translated: CASSPRLAGVSYEQYF. The rearrangement links TRBV7-2 to TRBJ2-7, with 12 bases lining up with TRBD2. This CDR3 region has 16 residues. V dropped 5 bases and J dropped 1; count of bases not matched to a gene: 6. Germline V gives CDR1 SGHTA, CDR2 FQGNSA.

The CDR3 sequence is CATVSYTDTQYF. The CDR3, as DNA: TGTGCCACCGTTTCCTACACAGATACGCAGTATTTT. The gene calls are TRBV28 and TRBJ2-3; D gene ambiguous. Germline lookup yields CDR1 MDHEN and CDR2 SYDVKM. The CDR3 consists of 12 residues. Deletions cut 10 bases from V and 2 bases from J, with 10 bases between. The entire variable domain, with the rest obtained from reference TRBV28 and TRBJ2-3, is as follows: DVKVTQSSRYLVKRTGEKVFLECVQDMDHENMFWYRQDPGLGLRLIYFSYDVKMKEKGDIPEGYSVSREKKERFSLILESASTNQTSMYLCATVSYTDTQYFGPGTRLTVL.

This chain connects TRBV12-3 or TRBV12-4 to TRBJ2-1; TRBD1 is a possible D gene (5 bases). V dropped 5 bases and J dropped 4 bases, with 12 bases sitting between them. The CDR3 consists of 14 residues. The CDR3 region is CASSLDSNYNEQFF. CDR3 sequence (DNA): TGTGCCAGCAGTCTCGACAGTAATTACAATGAGCAGTTCTTC.

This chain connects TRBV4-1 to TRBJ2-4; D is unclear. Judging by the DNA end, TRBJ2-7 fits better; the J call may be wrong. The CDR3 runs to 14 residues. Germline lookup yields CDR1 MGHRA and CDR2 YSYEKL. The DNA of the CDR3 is TGCGCCAGCAGCCCGTTCCACGATTTATACGAGCAGTACTTC. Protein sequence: CASSPFHDLYEQYF.

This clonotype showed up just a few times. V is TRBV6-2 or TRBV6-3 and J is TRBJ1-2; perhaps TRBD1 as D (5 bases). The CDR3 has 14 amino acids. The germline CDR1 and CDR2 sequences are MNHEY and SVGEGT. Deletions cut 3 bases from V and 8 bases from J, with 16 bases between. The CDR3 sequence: CASSYEVVRGGYTF. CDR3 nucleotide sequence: TGTGCCAGCAGTTATGAAGTGGTACGGGGCGGCTACACCTTC.

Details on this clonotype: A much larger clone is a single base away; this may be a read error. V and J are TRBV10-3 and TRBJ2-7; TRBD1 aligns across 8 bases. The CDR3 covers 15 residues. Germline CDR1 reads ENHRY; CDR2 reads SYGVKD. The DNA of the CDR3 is TGTGCCATCAGCGGAAACCCGACAGGGGTCTACGGGCAGTACTTC. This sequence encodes CAISGNPTGVYGQYF.

The CDR3 here is CASSPPGLGEAFF. CDR3 nucleotides: TGTGCCAGCAGTCCCCCCGGCTTGGGCGAAGCTTTCTTT. The V and J genes are TRBV12-3 or TRBV12-4 and TRBJ1-1; D is undetermined. There are 13 residues in the CDR3. The V end lost 5 bases, the J end lost 8 bases, and 15 bases lay between the germline ends.

Written as DNA, the CDR3 is TGTGCCACCAGCGGAAGACTTCCCACAGATACGCAGTATTTT. Translating gives CATSGRLPTDTQYF. This chain links TRBV15 with TRBJ2-3; no clear D gene. CDR3 length equals 14 residues. Trimming cost V 5 bases and J 2 bases, with 11 bases left between them. CDR1 LNHNV and CDR2 YYDKDF come from the germline V gene (reference sequence).